This T cell receptor beta chain was recorded in a study of breast tumors, draining lymph nodes, adjacent tissues. Germline assignment: CDR1 LNHDA and CDR2 SQIVND (reference sequence). CDR3 size: 15 residues. V lost 3 bases and J lost 6, with 15 bases in between. This clonotype showed up many times. Axillary draining lymph nodes of breast cancer patients supplied the node samples. Via MiXCR, TCRdb re-called the multiplex PCR reads, giving one row per CDR3 protein. The profile covers 150,000 to 200,000 distinct CDR3 sequences, with around a third appearing a single time and about 3.8% taken by the ten largest.

The chain is built from TRBV19 and TRBJ2-1, with D unresolved. The TCR comes from a female donor with breast cancer. Some clones in this sample may be carry-over from other donors' samples. The sequenced sample consisted of axillary lymph node tissue. Here the CDR3 reads CASSMARGRLNEQFF. In nucleotides, the CDR3 is TGTGCCAGTAGTATGGCCCGCGGCAGGCTCAATGAGCAGTTCTTC.